A single sample gave rise to the 4 T cell receptor beta chains below, sequenced in a study of molecular identifiers for immune sequencing clone quantification. TCRdb ran MiXCR on the PCR reads and lists one entry per CDR3 protein. The sample lists some 650,000 distinct CDR3 sequences; nearly 20% were seen once. The sequencing input was naive CD8+ T cells from blood, with Jurkat cell RNA spiked in. Sample subset: FACS-sorted CD8+CD4-CCR7+CD45RA+ naive T cells. The receptors derive from a human donor in good health. Some libraries in this study had Jurkat cell RNA spiked in.

The sample holds many counts of this clonotype. Mismatch with germline at one junction end may stem from a read error. CDR3 protein: CSVEAGDSYNEQFF. The CDR3 DNA is TGCAGCGTGGAAGCGGGCGACTCCTACAATGAGCAGTTCTTC. This chain joins TRBV29-1 and TRBJ2-1; tentatively, D is TRBD2 (6 bases). CDR1 is SQVTM, CDR2 ANQGSEA, per germline. This CDR3 contains 14 residues.

The chain links TRBV13 to TRBJ2-2, with 7 bases aligning to TRBD1. The V gene's germline CDR1 is PRHDT and CDR2 FYEKMQ (reference sequence). CDR3 length equals 15 residues. Trimming cost V 0 bases and J 5 bases; bases outside gene matches: 3. CDR3 sequence reads: CASSLGPRGTGELFF. DNA of the CDR3: TGTGCCAGCAGCTTAGGCCCCAGGGGGACCGGGGAGCTGTTTTTT.

This clonotype has at least ten counts. The V call is TRBV5-6, the J call TRBJ1-1; D is possibly TRBD1 (5 bases). V lost 0 bases to trimming and J lost 4 bases, with 16 bases between them. CDR1 and CDR2 (germline): SGHDT, YYEEEE. The CDR3 spans 16 residues. The CDR3 region is CASSLANQGGVTEAFF. In DNA form, the CDR3 reads TGTGCCAGCAGCTTGGCCAATCAGGGAGGAGTCACTGAAGCTTTCTTT.

In this sample, this clonotype turned up many times. The rearrangement links TRBV25-1 to TRBJ2-1, with 10 positions matching TRBD2. Germline lookup yields CDR1 MGHDK and CDR2 SYGVNS. The CDR3 is made up of 18 amino acids. V lost 3 bases and J lost 2; bases outside the gene matches: 10. The CDR3 sequence is CASSDYGRSGGAYNEQFF. Written as DNA, the CDR3 is TGTGCCAGCAGTGATTATGGTCGGAGCGGGGGGGCCTACAATGAGCAGTTCTTC.